This T cell receptor (beta chain) was observed in a study of T cell responses to AZD1222 COVID-19 vaccine. Study at large: Investigators merged groups given second doses at roughly 4 or roughly 12 weeks.

A note on this clone: The antigen is not known.

Trimming pared 8 bases from V and 8 bases from J, leaving 15 bases between. CDR1 and CDR2 from the germline V gene are MNHEY and SMNVEV (reference sequence). There are 12 residues in the CDR3. General observations from the study: In a largely white British group with more females than males, clonal diversity was possibly underestimated.

Assay used: immunoSEQ multiplex PCR; TCRdb lists only in-frame clones, some missing. The profile shows 95,000 to 150,000 clones, 80% to 90% of them singletons. This TCR was recovered from an adult in good health. This material consisted of peripheral blood, taken on day 0 of AZD1222 vaccination. This chain connects TRBV27 to TRBJ1-2, with TRBD1 as a possible D gene (5 bases). The CDR3 loop is CASPPPGGGYTF. CDR3 in DNA: TGTGCCAGCCCTCCCCCCGGGGGGGGCTACACCTTC.